This TCR beta chain was profiled in a study of radiation and T cells in renal cell carcinoma. Study as a whole: Nephrectomy followed 15 Gy stereotactic body radiation by 4 weeks.

This table comes from immunoSEQ multiplex PCR, and its TCRdb copy is limited to in-frame clones, with some not included. The sample records around 140,000 clones, 75% to 90% being singletons. General study points: From baseline, blood top tumor clonotypes peaked at 2 weeks post-radiation. Baseline intratumoral clonotype presence is unknown without pretreatment biopsies.

Of note for this clone: Its antigen is unknown.

The sample's time point: baseline pretreatment blood. Treatment here: 15 Gy SBRT to primary tumor, nephrectomy 4 weeks later. Radiation-treated patients gave blood at baseline, week 2 and week 4. The CDR3 contains 14 residues. Trimming took off 2 bases at V and 3 bases at J, with 10 bases between the two ends. CDR1 SGDLS and CDR2 YYNGEE come from the germline V gene. The material sequenced was blood, taken from a patient whose treatment included radiotherapy and nephrectomy. This clonotype was obtained from a woman aged 45-60 years with renal cell carcinoma. The rearrangement uses TRBV9 and TRBJ2-3; no clear D gene. The CDR3 spells CASSVRELTDTQYF. The DNA for the CDR3 is TGTGCCAGCAGCGTCAGAGAACTGACAGATACGCAGTATTTT.